This TCR beta chain was captured in a study of graft-versus-host responses after intestinal transplantation. Study context: Recipients uniformly received anti-thymocyte globulin induction, followed by tacrolimus and steroids for around 3 years.

Repertoires were generated with immunoSEQ multiplex PCR, while TCRdb's copy carries only in-frame clones and drops some. The data hold roughly 90,000 clones, with about 88% observed a single time. Concerning this clone itself: The antigen remains unidentified.

Study-level results: The highest levels of circulating GvH clones went along with early declines in HvG clones after transplant. Allografts from individuals with graft-donor T cell macrochimerism displayed high graft-versus-host to host-versus-graft clonal ratios.

This receptor was obtained from a human donor who was the organ donor for an intestinal transplant. The input for sequencing was unstimulated CD4+ T cells sorted from spleen or lymph node cells, taken before transplant.

DNA for the CDR3: TGTGCCAGCAGCTCAGGGCCCAATCAGCCCCAGCATTTT. This sequence encodes CASSSGPNQPQHF. The chain has TRBV4-2 and TRBJ1-5, with a tentative D call TRBD1 (5 bases). The CDR3 totals 13 residues. Trimming left V 5 bases short and J 3 bases short, with 8 bases between. Germline CDR1 LGHNA, CDR2 YNFKEQ.